This TCR beta chain originates from a study of blood T cell repertoires in COVID-19. Across the study: Acute and convalescent COVID-19 samples came from the United States, Italy and Spain. Sources were T cells, B-cell-depleted T cells, or PBMCs; the material itself was cDNA or gDNA.

Seattle enrolled patients during active infection and tracked them longitudinally. Under the authors' procedure: Nucleated cell counts were estimated from reference gene primer amplification. Assay used: immunoSEQ multiplex PCR; TCRdb lists only in-frame clones, some missing. V and J calls and clone size follow that table, whereas D and trimming were derived from the DNA. The table lists almost 350,000 clones, around nine tenths of them singletons. Germline V gene sequence: CDR1 MGHRA, CDR2 YSYEKL. The CDR3 length is 19 residues. The ends lost 6 bases at V and 2 bases at J; junction bases unmatched: 14.

The receptor was isolated from a woman aged 55-69 years with COVID-19, enrolled during active disease. The chain employs TRBV4-1 and TRBJ2-2; TRBD2 aligns across 11 bases. Material: peripheral blood. CDR3 sequence (DNA): TGCGCCAGCAGACTGAAGGGGGCTAGCGGGGGGATCAACACCGGGGAGCTGTTTTTT. It is translated as CASRLKGASGGINTGELFF.